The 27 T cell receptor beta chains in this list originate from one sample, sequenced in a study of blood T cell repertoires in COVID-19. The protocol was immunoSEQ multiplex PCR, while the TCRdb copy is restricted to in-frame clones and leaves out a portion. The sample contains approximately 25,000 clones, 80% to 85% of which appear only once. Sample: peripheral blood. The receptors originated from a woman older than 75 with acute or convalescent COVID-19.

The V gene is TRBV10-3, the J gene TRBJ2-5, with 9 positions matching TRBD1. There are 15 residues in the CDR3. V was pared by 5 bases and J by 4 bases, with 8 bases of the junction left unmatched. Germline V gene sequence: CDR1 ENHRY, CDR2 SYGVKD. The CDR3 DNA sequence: TGTGCCATCAGTCCACAGGGGGCGACGGGAGAGACCCAGTACTTC. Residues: CAISPQGATGETQYF.

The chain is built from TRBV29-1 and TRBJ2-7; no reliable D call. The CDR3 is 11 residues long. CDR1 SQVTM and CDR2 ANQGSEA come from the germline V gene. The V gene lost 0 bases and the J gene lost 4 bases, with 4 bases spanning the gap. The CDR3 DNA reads TGCAGCGTTGAAGAGTCTTACGAGCAGTACTTC. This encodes CSVEESYEQYF.

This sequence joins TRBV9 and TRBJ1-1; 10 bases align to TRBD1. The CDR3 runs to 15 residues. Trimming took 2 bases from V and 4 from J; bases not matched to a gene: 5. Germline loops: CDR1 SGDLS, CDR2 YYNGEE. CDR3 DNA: TGTGCCAGCAGCGTCCAGGGACAGGGGATCACTGAAGCTTTCTTT. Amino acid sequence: CASSVQGQGITEAFF. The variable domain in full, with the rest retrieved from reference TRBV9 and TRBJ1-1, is DSGVTQTPKHLITATGQRVTLRCSPRSGDLSVYWYQQSLDQGLQFLIQYYNGEERAKGNILERFSAQQFPDLHSELNLSSLELGDSALYFCASSVQGQGITEAFFGQGTRLTVV.

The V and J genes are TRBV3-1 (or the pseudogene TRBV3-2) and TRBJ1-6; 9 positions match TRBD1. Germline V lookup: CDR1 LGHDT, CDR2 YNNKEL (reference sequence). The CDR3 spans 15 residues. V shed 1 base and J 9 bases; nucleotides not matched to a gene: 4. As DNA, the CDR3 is TGTGCCAGCAGCCAAGGTACAGGGGGCGTTTCACCCCTCCACTTT. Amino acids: CASSQGTGGVSPLHF.

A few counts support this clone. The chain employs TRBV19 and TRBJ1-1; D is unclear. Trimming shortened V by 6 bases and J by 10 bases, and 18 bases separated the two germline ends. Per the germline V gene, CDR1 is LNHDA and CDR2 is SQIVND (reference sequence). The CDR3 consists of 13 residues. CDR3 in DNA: TGTGCCAGTAGACCGAGAGTGGAGAATAGAGCTTTCTTT. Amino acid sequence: CASRPRVENRAFF.

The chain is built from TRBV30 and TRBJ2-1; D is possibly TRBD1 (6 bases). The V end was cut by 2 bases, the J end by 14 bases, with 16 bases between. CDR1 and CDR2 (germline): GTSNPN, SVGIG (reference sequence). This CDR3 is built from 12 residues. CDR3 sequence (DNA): TGTGCCTGGAGTAGGACAACAGGGCCGAAGTTCTTC. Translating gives CAWSRTTGPKFF.

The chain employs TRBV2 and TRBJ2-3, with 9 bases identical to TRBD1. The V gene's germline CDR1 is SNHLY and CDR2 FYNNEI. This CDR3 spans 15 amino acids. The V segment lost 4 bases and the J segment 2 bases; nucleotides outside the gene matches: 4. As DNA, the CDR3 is TGTGCCAGCAGTGTTCGGGACAGGGACACAGATACGCAGTATTTT. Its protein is CASSVRDRDTDTQYF.

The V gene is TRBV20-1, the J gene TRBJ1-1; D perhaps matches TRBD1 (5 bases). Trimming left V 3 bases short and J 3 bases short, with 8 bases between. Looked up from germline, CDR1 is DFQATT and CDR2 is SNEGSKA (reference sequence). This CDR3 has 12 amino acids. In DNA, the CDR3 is TGCAGTGCTAGTCGGGGGGACACTGAAGCTTTCTTT. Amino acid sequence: CSASRGDTEAFF.

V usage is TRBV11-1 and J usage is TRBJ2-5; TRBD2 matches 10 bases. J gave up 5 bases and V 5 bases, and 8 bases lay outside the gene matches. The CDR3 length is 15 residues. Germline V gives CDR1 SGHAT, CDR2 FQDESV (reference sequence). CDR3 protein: CASSHTSGDWETQYF. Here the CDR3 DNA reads TGTGCCAGCAGCCATACTAGCGGGGATTGGGAGACCCAGTACTTC.

The CDR3, as DNA: TGTGCCAGCAGCCTATCCTCCGGAGCGTCGGGCTACACCTTC. The encoded protein is CASSLSSGASGYTF. V is TRBV7-3 and J is TRBJ1-2; no firm D call. The CDR3 runs 14 residues. Per germline, CDR1 SGHTA and CDR2 FQGTGA. V gave up 5 bases and J gave up 8 bases, with 18 bases separating them.

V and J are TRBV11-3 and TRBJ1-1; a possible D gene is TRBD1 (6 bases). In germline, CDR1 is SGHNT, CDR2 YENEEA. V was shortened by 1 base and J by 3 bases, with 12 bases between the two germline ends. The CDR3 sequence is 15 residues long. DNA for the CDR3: TGTGCCAGCAGCTTAGTAGGCAGGGGCGACACTGAAGCTTTCTTT. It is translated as CASSLVGRGDTEAFF.

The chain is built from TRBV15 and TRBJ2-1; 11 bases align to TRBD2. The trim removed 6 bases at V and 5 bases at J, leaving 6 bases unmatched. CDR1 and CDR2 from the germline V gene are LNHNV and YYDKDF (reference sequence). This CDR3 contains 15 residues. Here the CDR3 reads CATSRTSGSDNEQFF. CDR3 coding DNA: TGTGCCACCAGTCGGACTAGCGGGTCCGACAATGAGCAGTTCTTC.

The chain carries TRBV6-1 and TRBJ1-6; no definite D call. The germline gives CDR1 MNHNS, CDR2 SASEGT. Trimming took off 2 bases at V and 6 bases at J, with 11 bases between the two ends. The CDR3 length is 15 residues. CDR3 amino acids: CASSERELGNSPLHF. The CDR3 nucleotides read TGTGCCAGCAGTGAAAGGGAGTTGGGTAATTCACCCCTCCACTTT.

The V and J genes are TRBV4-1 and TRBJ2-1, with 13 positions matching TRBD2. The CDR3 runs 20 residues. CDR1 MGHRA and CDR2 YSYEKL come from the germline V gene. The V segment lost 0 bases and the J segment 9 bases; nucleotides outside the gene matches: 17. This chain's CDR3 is CASSQDGAAGLAGVVTEQFF. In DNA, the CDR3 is TGCGCCAGCAGCCAAGATGGCGCAGCTGGACTAGCGGGAGTCGTCACTGAGCAGTTCTTC.

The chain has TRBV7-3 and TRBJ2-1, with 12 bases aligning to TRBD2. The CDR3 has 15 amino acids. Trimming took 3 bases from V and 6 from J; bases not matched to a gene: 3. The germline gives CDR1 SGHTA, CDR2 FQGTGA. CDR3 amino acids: CASSFGLAGTNEQFF. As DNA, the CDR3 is TGTGCCAGCAGCTTCGGACTAGCGGGAACCAATGAGCAGTTCTTC.

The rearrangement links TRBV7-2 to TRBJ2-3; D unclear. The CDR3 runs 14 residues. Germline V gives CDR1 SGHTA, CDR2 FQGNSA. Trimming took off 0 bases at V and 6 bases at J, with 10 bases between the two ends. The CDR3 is CASSLAIVEDTQYF. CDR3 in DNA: TGTGCCAGCAGCTTAGCTATAGTAGAGGATACGCAGTATTTT.

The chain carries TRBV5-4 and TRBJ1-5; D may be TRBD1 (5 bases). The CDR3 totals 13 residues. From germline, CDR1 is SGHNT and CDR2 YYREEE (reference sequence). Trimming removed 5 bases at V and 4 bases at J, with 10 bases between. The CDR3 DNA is TGTGCCAGCAGTTCGGGACTTAATCAGCCCCAGCATTTT. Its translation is CASSSGLNQPQHF.

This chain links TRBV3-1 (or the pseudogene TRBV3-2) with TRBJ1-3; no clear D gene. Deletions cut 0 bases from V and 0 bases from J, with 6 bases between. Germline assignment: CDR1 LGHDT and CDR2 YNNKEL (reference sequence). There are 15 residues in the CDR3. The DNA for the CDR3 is TGTGCCAGCAGCCAAGACGGGAGCTCTGGAAACACCATATATTTT. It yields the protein CASSQDGSSGNTIYF.

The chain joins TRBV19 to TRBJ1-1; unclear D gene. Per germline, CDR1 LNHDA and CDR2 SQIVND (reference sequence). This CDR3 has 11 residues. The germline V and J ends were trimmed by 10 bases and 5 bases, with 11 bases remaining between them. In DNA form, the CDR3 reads TGTGCCACCCTACAGTTTACTGAAGCTTTCTTT. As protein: CATLQFTEAFF.

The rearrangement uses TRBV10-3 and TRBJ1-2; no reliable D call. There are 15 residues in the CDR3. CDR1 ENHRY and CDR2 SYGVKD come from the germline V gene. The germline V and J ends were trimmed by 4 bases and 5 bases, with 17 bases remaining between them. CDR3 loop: CAISGSPGPQYGYTF. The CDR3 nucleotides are TGTGCCATCAGTGGATCTCCAGGCCCGCAGTATGGCTACACCTTC.

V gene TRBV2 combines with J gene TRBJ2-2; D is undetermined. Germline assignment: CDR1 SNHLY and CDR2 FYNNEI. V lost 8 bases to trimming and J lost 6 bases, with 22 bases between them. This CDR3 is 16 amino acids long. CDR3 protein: CASGPRLSFTAGELFF. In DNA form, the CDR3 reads TGTGCCAGCGGCCCTCGTCTTAGCTTTACGGCCGGGGAGCTGTTTTTT.

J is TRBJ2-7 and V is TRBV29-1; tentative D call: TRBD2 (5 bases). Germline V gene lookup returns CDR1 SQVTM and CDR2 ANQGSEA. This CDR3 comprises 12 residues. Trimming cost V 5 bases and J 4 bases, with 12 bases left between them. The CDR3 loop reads CSVSLTGYEQYF. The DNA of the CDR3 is TGCAGCGTTTCCTTGACGGGGTACGAGCAGTACTTC.

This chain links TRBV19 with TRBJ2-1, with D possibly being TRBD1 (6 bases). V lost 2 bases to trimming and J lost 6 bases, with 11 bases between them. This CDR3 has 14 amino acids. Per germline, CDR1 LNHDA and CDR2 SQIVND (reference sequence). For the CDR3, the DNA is TGTGCCAGTAGTATAACACAGGGTTCCAATGAGCAGTTCTTC. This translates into CASSITQGSNEQFF.

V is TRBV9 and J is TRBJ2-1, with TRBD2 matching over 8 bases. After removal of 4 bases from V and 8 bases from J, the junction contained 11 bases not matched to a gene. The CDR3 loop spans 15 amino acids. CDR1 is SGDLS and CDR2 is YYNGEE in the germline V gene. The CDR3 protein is CASSQGSGSRDEQFF. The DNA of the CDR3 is TGTGCCAGCAGCCAGGGGAGCGGGAGTCGAGATGAGCAGTTCTTC.

The CDR3 nucleotides read TGTGCCAGCAGCCAAGACAGGGGCATATTGCCCCAGCATTTT. This translates into CASSQDRGILPQHF. This chain connects TRBV3-1 (or the pseudogene TRBV3-2) to TRBJ1-5, with D possibly being TRBD1 (6 bases). Trimming pared 0 bases from V and 9 bases from J, leaving 12 bases between. The CDR3 covers 14 residues. From germline, CDR1 is LGHDT and CDR2 YNNKEL (reference sequence).

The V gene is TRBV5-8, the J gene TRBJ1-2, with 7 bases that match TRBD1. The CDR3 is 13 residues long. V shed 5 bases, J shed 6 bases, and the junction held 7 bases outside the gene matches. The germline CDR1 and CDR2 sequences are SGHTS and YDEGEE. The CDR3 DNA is TGTGCCAGCAGTGCTGACAGGGTTCATGGCTACACCTTC. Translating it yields CASSADRVHGYTF.

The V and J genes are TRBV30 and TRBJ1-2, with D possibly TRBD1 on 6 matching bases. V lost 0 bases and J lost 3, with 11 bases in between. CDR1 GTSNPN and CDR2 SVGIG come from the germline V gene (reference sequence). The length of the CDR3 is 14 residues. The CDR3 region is CAWSVGTTDYGYTF. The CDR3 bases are TGTGCCTGGAGTGTCGGGACAACCGACTATGGCTACACCTTC.